The 21 T cell receptor beta chains below all came from one sample that was sequenced in a study of T cells in Graves' hyperthyroidism and ophthalmopathy. It was RNA transcripts that yielded the amplified TCR beta CDR3 regions. HTBI primers drove first-round RT-PCR of the TCR CDR3. TCRdb itself ran the multiplex PCR reads through MiXCR, one entry per CDR3 protein. The table shows about 380,000 distinct CDR3 sequences, with about 14% occurring only once. The sample was blood. Source of these receptors: a woman in her twenties or thirties with Graves' ophthalmopathy.

This clonotype was counted ten times or more. This sequence joins TRBV7-2 and TRBJ2-5; tentative D call: TRBD2 (6 bases). Germline lookup yields CDR1 SGHTA and CDR2 FQGNSA. The CDR3 extends over 14 amino acids. V lost 3 bases, J lost 1 base, and 9 bases lay in between. The CDR3 DNA reads as TGTGCCAGCAGCTTCCGGGACTTCCAAGAGACCCAGTACTTC. The encoded protein is CASSFRDFQETQYF. The full variable domain, with the rest looked up from reference TRBV7-2 and TRBJ2-5, is GAGVSQSPSNKVTEKGKDVELRCDPISGHTALYWYRQSLGQGLEFLIYFQGNSAPDKSGLPSDRFSAERTGGSVSTLTIQRTQQEDSAVYLCASSFRDFQETQYFGPGTRLLVL.

This clonotype was detected many times. One end of the junction does not line up with germline, which may come from a read error. The rearrangement uses TRBV11-2 and TRBJ1-1; D is uncertain. The CDR3 extends over 13 amino acids. CDR1 SGHAT and CDR2 FQNNGV come from the germline V gene. The CDR3 is CASSLVRNTEAFF. The CDR3 DNA is TGCGCCAGCAGCTTGGTACGTAACACTGAAGCTTTCTTT.

This clonotype was counted a few times. The chain recombines TRBV19 with TRBJ2-7, with D perhaps given as TRBD1 or TRBD2 (6 bases each). V lost 3 bases, J lost 3 bases, and 15 bases lay in between. The CDR3 contains 15 residues. The germline V gene encodes CDR1 LNHDA and CDR2 SQIVND (reference sequence). The CDR3 DNA reads TGTGCCAGTAGTATGAGTTGGGGGGCGAACTACGAGCAGTACTTC. It encodes CASSMSWGANYEQYF.

A remark on this clonotype: Given a much more abundant clone one base away, this may be a read error. This chain joins TRBV20-1 and TRBJ2-3; D gene uncertain. Germline CDR1 is DFQATT and CDR2 is SNEGSKA (reference sequence). This CDR3 has 13 residues. V lost 7 bases to trimming and J lost 4 bases, with 15 bases between them. The CDR3 DNA reads TGCAGTGACTGGAGCCCGGACGCAGATACGCAGTATTTT. Amino acids: CSDWSPDADTQYF.

This clonotype was counted between two and nine times. The CDR3 nucleotides read TGTGCCTGGAGTGCCAAGGGTTACAGCAATCAGCCCCAGCATTTT. This sequence encodes CAWSAKGYSNQPQHF. The chain carries TRBV30 and TRBJ1-5; D unresolved. Trimming took off 1 base at V and 1 base at J, with 11 bases between the two ends. CDR3 size: 15 residues. Germline lookup yields CDR1 GTSNPN and CDR2 SVGIG (reference sequence).

The V and J genes are TRBV29-1 and TRBJ1-4, with no clear D. The CDR3 consists of 15 residues. Trimming stripped 7 bases from V and 0 bases from J, with 15 bases between. Germline CDR1 and CDR2: SQVTM and ANQGSEA. The DNA for the CDR3 is TGCAGCGCCCTGATGGCGATCCCAACTAATGAAAAACTGTTTTTT. Amino acid sequence: CSALMAIPTNEKLFF.

In this sample, this clonotype turned up a few times. The rearrangement links TRBV20-1 to TRBJ2-1; D may be TRBD1 (6 bases). Germline lookup yields CDR1 DFQATT and CDR2 SNEGSKA (reference sequence). This CDR3 spans 15 amino acids. Trimming shortened V by 8 bases and J by 3 bases, and 20 bases separated the two germline ends. The CDR3 DNA sequence: TGCAGTCCAGGGGAGTATGACCTCAACTACAATGAGCAGTTCTTC. This sequence encodes CSPGEYDLNYNEQFF.

The chain is built from TRBV10-2 and TRBJ1-1; D might be TRBD1 (5 bases). Germline lookup yields CDR1 WSHSY and CDR2 SAAADI. CDR3 length equals 14 residues. V was pared by 3 bases and J by 8 bases, with 16 bases between. DNA for the CDR3: TGCGCCAGCAGTGACTCGGGGGTCGGTGGAGAAGCTTTCTTT. Its translation is CASSDSGVGGEAFF.

This clonotype was seen repeatedly, ten times or more. J is TRBJ2-2 and V is TRBV28, with 9 nucleotides matching TRBD1. Trimming removed 4 bases from V and 5 bases from J; junction bases left unmatched: 8. The germline CDR1 and CDR2 sequences are MDHEN and SYDVKM. The CDR3 runs 16 residues. The CDR3 DNA follows: TGTGCCAGCAGTTCTTACGGGACAGGGAGGACCGGGGAGCTGTTTTTT. Protein: CASSSYGTGRTGELFF.

This clonotype was picked up one time. The genes are TRBV12-3 or TRBV12-4 and TRBJ2-7, with 12 nucleotides matching TRBD2. This CDR3 has 16 residues. V lost 3 bases, J lost 7 bases, and 10 bases stayed unmatched. Here the CDR3 reads CASSFGLAGTLEEQYF. The CDR3 DNA follows: TGTGCCAGCAGTTTCGGACTAGCGGGAACCCTCGAGGAGCAGTACTTC.

This clonotype was found many times. One end of the junction varies from germline; a read error may be responsible. The gene calls are TRBV6-2 or TRBV6-3 and TRBJ2-5; possible D gene TRBD1, 5 bases. This CDR3 spans 13 amino acids. Germline V CDR1 and CDR2: MNHEY, SVGEGT. The CDR3 spells CASSYSRVSDVDF. The CDR3 DNA sequence: TGTGCCAGCAGTTACTCCAGGGTGTCGGATGTTGACTTC.

The genes are TRBV4-1 and TRBJ1-1, with 7 bases matching TRBD1. The V segment lost 4 bases and the J segment 4 bases; nucleotides outside the gene matches: 6. This CDR3 region has 14 residues. Germline V CDR1 and CDR2: MGHRA, YSYEKL. The CDR3 DNA follows: TGCGCCAGCAGCCGATCAGGGGGGGGCACTGAAGCTTTCTTT. Translating gives CASSRSGGGTEAFF.

This clonotype was seen many times. The chain uses TRBV10-3 and TRBJ2-5; D is unresolved. Germline loops: CDR1 ENHRY, CDR2 SYGVKD. Trimming left V 3 bases short and J 5 bases short, with 16 bases between. The CDR3 consists of 15 residues. In DNA form, the CDR3 reads TGTGCCATCAGTGACCAGGTTCAAACGGTGGAGACCCAGTACTTC. Translated, it gives CAISDQVQTVETQYF.

The V call is TRBV11-3, the J call TRBJ2-4; D is undetermined. The CDR3 has 15 residues. Trimming stripped 6 bases from V and 0 bases from J, with 12 bases between. Germline CDR1 and CDR2: SGHNT and YENEEA. The CDR3 protein is CASSYIDTAKNIQYF. For the CDR3, the DNA is TGTGCCAGCAGTTACATCGACACAGCCAAAAACATTCAGTACTTC.

The rearrangement uses TRBV24-1 and TRBJ2-2, with D maybe TRBD2 (11 bases). The CDR3 is 19 amino acids. Germline V gives CDR1 KGHDR, CDR2 SFDVKD. V dropped 2 bases and J dropped 3 bases, with 21 bases sitting between them. Written as DNA, the CDR3 is TGTGCCACCAGTGATTGGGCTAGCGGGGGGACAGGGGACACCGGGGAGCTGTTTTTT. Its translation is CATSDWASGGTGDTGELFF.

The V call is TRBV6-1, the J call TRBJ2-7; the D gene could be TRBD1 or TRBD2 (5 bases each). This CDR3 spans 16 amino acids. Germline CDR1 and CDR2: MNHNS and SASEGT. Trimming removed 5 bases at V and 3 bases at J, with 20 bases between. CDR3 bases: TGTGCCAGCAGTAAATACAGCCGGGGCGAGGACTACGAGCAGTACTTC. Translated, it gives CASSKYSRGEDYEQYF.

Many counts were recorded for this clonotype. The chain has TRBV27 and TRBJ2-2, with 9 bases fitting TRBD1. V shed 6 bases, J shed 4 bases, and the junction held 9 bases outside the gene matches. There are 16 residues in the CDR3. Germline-derived CDR1 and CDR2 are MNHEY and SMNVEV (reference sequence). DNA for the CDR3: TGTGCCAGCAGACCCGTCTACAGGGGGCTCACCGGGGAGCTGTTTTTT. This encodes CASRPVYRGLTGELFF.

This clonotype appeared many times. The rearrangement links TRBV3-1 to TRBJ1-3; no reliable D call. Per germline, CDR1 LGHDT and CDR2 YNNKEL (reference sequence). Deletions cut 8 bases from V and 3 bases from J, with 11 bases between. The CDR3 runs to 13 residues. DNA of the CDR3: TGTGCCAGCTCCACAGATCTTGGAAACACCATATATTTT. This codes for CASSTDLGNTIYF.

The rearrangement uses TRBV6-1 and TRBJ2-7; D gene uncertain. Germline V gene lookup returns CDR1 MNHNS and CDR2 SASEGT. The V and J ends lost 6 bases and 4 bases respectively, with 7 bases between them. The CDR3 runs 11 residues. CDR3 bases: TGTGCCAGCAGCACAAAATACGAGCAGTACTTC. It codes for CASSTKYEQYF.

This clonotype was detected ten times or more. The genes are TRBV5-1 and TRBJ2-7, with 9 bases lining up with TRBD2. V was clipped by 2 bases and J by 0 bases; unmatched bases: 3. The CDR3 has 15 residues. CDR1 is SGHRS, CDR2 YFSETQ, per germline. CDR3 amino acids: CASSFLAGPSYEQYF. CDR3 bases: TGCGCCAGCAGCTTTCTAGCGGGGCCCTCCTACGAGCAGTACTTC.

J is TRBJ1-3 and V is TRBV6-1; a weak D match, TRBD1 (5 bases). CDR1 MNHNS and CDR2 SASEGT come from the germline V gene. Trimming cost V 5 bases and J 4 bases, with 18 bases left between them. The CDR3 sequence is 16 residues long. CDR3 residues: CASSSLSSGYGNTIYF. The CDR3 DNA is TGTGCCAGCAGTTCACTATCGTCAGGGTACGGAAACACCATATATTTT.